This T cell receptor (beta chain) comes out of a study of T cell changes during pregnancy in multiple sclerosis. CDR3 length: 16 residues. Germline V gene data show CDR1 as KGHSH and CDR2 as LQKENI. Trimming took 1 base from V and 7 from J; bases not matched to a gene: 7. Clones were read by immunoSEQ multiplex PCR, and TCRdb kept only the in-frame ones, dropping some. The table shows about 110,000 clones, with about 90% occurring only once. The input for sequencing was peripheral blood, taken before pregnancy. The origin of this receptor is a female donor with multiple sclerosis, enrolled in a pregnancy study. The chain employs TRBV18 and TRBJ1-6, with 7 bases matching TRBD1. For the CDR3, the DNA is TGTGCCAGCTCACCACTCCCGAGACAGGGAAATTCACCCCTCCACTTT. It yields the protein CASSPLPRQGNSPLHF. Drawing the rest from reference TRBV18 and TRBJ1-6, the complete variable domain is NAGVMQNPRHLVRRRGQEARLRCSPMKGHSHVYWYRQLPEEGLKFMVYLQKENIIDESGMPKERFSAEFPKEGPSILRIQQVVRGDSAAYFCASSPLPRQGNSPLHFGNGTRLTVT.